The clone carrying this T cell receptor beta chain was observed at least ten times. The data were obtained in a study of T-cell reconstitution after alpha-beta-depleted transplantation in children. As it was prepared, the TCRbeta library received unique molecular identifiers. MiXCR, applied by TCRdb to the PCR reads, yields one record per CDR3 protein. The data hold hundreds of thousands of distinct CDR3 sequences, with approximately 10% observed a single time. The CDR3 has 14 amino acids. The germline V and J ends were trimmed by 4 bases and 4 bases, with 11 bases remaining between them. Germline V CDR1 and CDR2: SGHVS, FQNEAQ.

This chain links TRBV7-8 with TRBJ1-5; D is unresolved. Material: PBMCs, obtained before TCRalphabeta/CD19-depleted stem cell transplant. This clonotype was obtained from a child less than two years old with acute myeloid leukemia, due to receive a stem cell transplant. Here the CDR3 reads CASSSLPRNQPQHF. The CDR3 coding sequence is TGTGCCAGCAGCTCCCTCCCCCGGAATCAGCCCCAGCATTTT.